A selection of T cell receptor beta chains follows, all from one sample in a study of cytomegalovirus exposure and HLA in healthy donors. The protocol was immunoSEQ multiplex PCR, while the TCRdb copy is restricted to in-frame clones and leaves out a portion. This sample's table reports 200,000 to 250,000 clones. Source material: PBMCs. The receptors come from a girl under 10 years old in good health and CMV-seropositive. Each CDR3 is given with its conserved first and last residue. Each record gives: J gene, V gene, D gene, CDR3 protein, CDR3 DNA. The D gene is left open where the match is weak.

TRBJ2-7,TRBV5-1,TRBD1,CASSLSRGQGICEQYF,TGCGCCAGCAGCTTGTCTAGGGGACAGGGTATCTGCGAGCAGTACTTC
TRBJ1-2,TRBV27,TRBD1,CASSLNRDSYYGYTF,TGTGCCAGCAGCCTCAACCGGGACAGCTACTATGGCTACACCTTC
TRBJ1-5,TRBV7-2,.,CASSYVGGPEQPQHF,TGTGCCAGCAGCTACGTCGGCGGGCCAGAGCAGCCCCAGCATTTT
TRBJ2-1,TRBV6-6,.,CASSRSTAFNEQFF,TGTGCCAGCAGTCGGTCTACAGCTTTCAATGAGCAGTTCTTC
TRBJ1-5,TRBV6-5,TRBD1,CASSTGTGGLGAQHF,TGTGCCAGCAGTACTGGGACAGGGGGCCTTGGGGCCCAGCATTTT
TRBJ2-2,TRBV7-2,TRBD2,CASSLARRLAVNTGELFF,TGTGCCAGCAGCTTAGCAAGGCGGCTAGCGGTGAACACCGGGGAGCTGTTTTTT
TRBJ1-1,TRBV28,.,CASSYQFEAFF,TGTGCCAGCAGTTATCAGTTTGAAGCTTTCTTT
TRBJ2-7,TRBV5-1,TRBD2,CASSSGLAGSYEQYF,TGCGCCAGCAGCTCAGGACTAGCGGGATCCTACGAGCAGTACTTC
TRBJ1-2,TRBV7-2,.,CASSLFLQGQANYGYTF,TGTGCCAGCAGCTTATTCCTCCAGGGACAAGCTAACTATGGCTACACCTTC
TRBJ1-2,TRBV6-1,TRBD1,CASRVTGVGGYTF,TGTGCCAGCAGGGTGACAGGGGTAGGAGGCTACACCTTC
TRBJ2-1,TRBV5-1,.,CASGPGRNNNEQFF,TGCGCCAGCGGGCCTGGAAGGAATAACAATGAGCAGTTCTTC
TRBJ2-5,TRBV6-1,TRBD2,CASSASGVETQYF,TGTGCCAGCAGTGCAAGCGGGGTGGAGACCCAGTACTTC
TRBJ1-5,TRBV19,TRBD1,CASSLPGTADQPQHF,TGTGCCAGTAGCCTCCCCGGGACAGCTGATCAGCCCCAGCATTTT
TRBJ2-1,TRBV28,TRBD2,CASSLLLREGVGNEQFF,TGTGCCAGCAGTTTATTGCTGCGGGAGGGCGTGGGCAATGAGCAGTTCTTC
TRBJ2-5,TRBV7-3,.,CASSPTGDGTQYF,TGTGCCAGCAGCCCTACAGGCGATGGGACCCAGTACTTC
TRBJ2-7,TRBV4-2,TRBD1,CASSQDPDRTYEQYF,TGTGCCAGCAGCCAAGATCCGGACAGGACCTACGAGCAGTACTTC
TRBJ2-7,TRBV30,TRBD1,CAWSLGGMILGEQYF,TGTGCCTGGAGCCTAGGGGGCATGATCTTGGGGGAGCAGTACTTC
TRBJ2-7,TRBV13,.,CASRERGSSYEQYF,TGTGCCAGCAGGGAAAGAGGGTCCTCTTACGAGCAGTACTTC
TRBJ2-1,TRBV18,TRBD2,CASSRTGLAGHNEQFF,TGTGCCAGCTCACGCACGGGACTAGCGGGTCACAATGAGCAGTTCTTC
TRBJ2-7,TRBV6-5,.,CASSELLAFEQYF,TGTGCCAGCAGTGAATTACTAGCATTCGAGCAGTACTTC
TRBJ2-5,TRBV25-1,TRBD1,CASSHPTGVQETQYF,TGTGCCAGCAGTCACCCGACAGGGGTCCAAGAGACCCAGTACTTC
TRBJ2-7,TRBV7-3,TRBD2,CASSPQGTSYEQYF,TGTGCCAGCAGCCCGCAGGGGACTAGCTACGAGCAGTACTTC
TRBJ2-7,TRBV5-1,TRBD1,CASSSLQGLSYEQYF,TGCGCCAGCAGCTCCCTACAGGGGCTTTCCTACGAGCAGTACTTC
TRBJ1-1,TRBV6-5,.,CASSYRPTGNTEAFF,TGTGCCAGCAGTTACCGTCCGACAGGGAACACTGAAGCTTTCTTT
TRBJ2-1,TRBV7-2,.,CASSLVSRSYNEQFF,TGTGCCAGCAGCTTAGTTAGCCGGTCCTACAATGAGCAGTTCTTC
TRBJ2-7,TRBV18,TRBD1,CASSPRTGTFYEQYF,TGTGCCAGCTCACCGAGGACAGGGACCTTCTACGAGCAGTACTTC
TRBJ2-7,TRBV19,.,CASSPGYPYSYEQYF,TGTGCCAGTAGCCCAGGGTACCCATATTCCTACGAGCAGTACTTC
TRBJ1-5,TRBV5-6,TRBD1,CASSLGTGQIQPQHF,TGTGCCAGCAGCTTGGGGACAGGACAGATTCAGCCCCAGCATTTT
TRBJ2-1,TRBV7-8,TRBD1,CASSLAGRGLGNEQFF,TGTGCCAGCAGCTTAGCGGGTAGGGGGCTGGGCAATGAGCAGTTCTTC
TRBJ1-1,TRBV10-1,.,CASRGRDDTEAFF,TGCGCCAGCCGTGGCCGGGATGATACTGAAGCTTTCTTT
TRBJ2-1,TRBV5-1,TRBD2,CASSLGGASGSKSEQFF,TGCGCCAGCAGCTTGGGGGGGGCTAGCGGGAGTAAGAGTGAGCAGTTCTTC
TRBJ2-4,TRBV5-1,TRBD1,CASSPGQGETKNIQYF,TGCGCCAGCAGCCCGGGACAGGGCGAGACCAAAAACATTCAGTACTTC
TRBJ2-5,TRBV19,.,CASSIVGGAGTQYF,TGTGCCAGTAGTATCGTGGGGGGGGCTGGGACCCAGTACTTC
TRBJ2-1,TRBV5-1,.,CASSWGESSYNEQFF,TGCGCCAGCAGCTGGGGGGAAAGCTCCTACAATGAGCAGTTCTTC
TRBJ2-1,TRBV2,.,CASSEALYNEQFF,TGTGCCAGCAGTGAAGCCCTCTACAATGAGCAGTTCTTC
TRBJ2-7,TRBV7-3,TRBD2,CASSLVAGVNEQYF,TGTGCCAGCAGCTTGGTAGCGGGCGTCAACGAGCAGTACTTC
TRBJ2-2,TRBV6-6,.,CASSYPSAGPGELFF,TGTGCCAGCAGTTACCCCTCTGCGGGACCCGGGGAGCTGTTTTTT
TRBJ2-7,TRBV7-2,.,CASSFSGAGDAYEQYF,TGTGCCAGCAGCTTTTCGGGGGCGGGAGATGCCTACGAGCAGTACTTC
TRBJ2-2,TRBV29-1,.,CSVEEVGDTGELFF,TGCAGCGTTGAAGAAGTAGGGGACACCGGGGAGCTGTTTTTT
TRBJ1-1,TRBV27,.,CASSLTSGTEAFF,TGTGCCAGCAGTTTAACATCGGGCACTGAAGCTTTCTTT
TRBJ2-3,TRBV7-8,TRBD2,CASSLASGSTDTQYF,TGTGCCAGCAGCTTGGCTAGCGGGAGCACAGATACGCAGTATTTT
TRBJ2-7,TRBV28,TRBD2,CASSLRHTSGRGHEQYF,TGTGCCAGCAGTTTACGCCACACTAGCGGGAGAGGCCACGAGCAGTACTTC
TRBJ2-2,TRBV28,.,CASSLVDSNTGELFF,TGTGCCAGCAGTTTAGTGGACAGTAACACCGGGGAGCTGTTTTTT
TRBJ1-1,TRBV2,.,CASRIREKNTEAFF,TGTGCCAGCAGAATAAGGGAGAAGAACACTGAAGCTTTCTTT
TRBJ2-6,TRBV5-4,TRBD2,CASRVAGTSGANVLTF,TGTGCCAGCAGGGTAGCGGGAACGTCTGGGGCCAACGTCCTGACTTTC
TRBJ1-6,TRBV5-6,TRBD1,CASSRLGTGFHNSPLHF,TGTGCCAGCAGTAGACTCGGGACAGGGTTTCATAATTCACCCCTCCACTTT
TRBJ2-7,TRBV9,.,CASSLDILNGYGEQYF,TGTGCCAGCAGCCTGGACATTCTAAACGGATACGGCGAGCAGTACTTC
TRBJ1-2,TRBV10-3,TRBD1,CAISLYPGQETYGYTF,TGTGCCATCAGCCTATATCCGGGACAGGAGACCTATGGCTACACCTTC
TRBJ2-7,TRBV5-1,.,CASSLGPSTYEQYF,TGCGCCAGCAGCTTGGGGCCGTCAACCTACGAGCAGTACTTC
TRBJ2-7,TRBV7-2,.,CASSLLGTGTYEQYF,TGTGCCAGCAGCCTACTTGGGACTGGAACCTACGAGCAGTACTTC
TRBJ1-1,TRBV5-1,TRBD1,CASSLDRFNTEAFF,TGCGCCAGCAGCCTGGACAGGTTCAACACTGAAGCTTTCTTT
TRBJ2-7,TRBV11-2,TRBD1,CASSRPDRPPYEQYF,TGTGCCAGCAGCCGACCGGACAGGCCCCCCTACGAGCAGTACTTC
TRBJ1-5,TRBV7-8,TRBD1,CASSLDQGASNQPQHF,TGTGCCAGCAGCTTAGACCAGGGGGCAAGCAATCAGCCCCAGCATTTT
TRBJ2-7,TRBV10-1,TRBD1,CASRQGLGTYEQYF,TGCGCCAGTCGACAGGGTTTAGGAACCTACGAGCAGTACTTC
TRBJ2-7,TRBV7-2,TRBD2,CASSYSGPLEQYF,TGTGCCAGCAGCTATAGCGGGCCCCTCGAGCAGTACTTC